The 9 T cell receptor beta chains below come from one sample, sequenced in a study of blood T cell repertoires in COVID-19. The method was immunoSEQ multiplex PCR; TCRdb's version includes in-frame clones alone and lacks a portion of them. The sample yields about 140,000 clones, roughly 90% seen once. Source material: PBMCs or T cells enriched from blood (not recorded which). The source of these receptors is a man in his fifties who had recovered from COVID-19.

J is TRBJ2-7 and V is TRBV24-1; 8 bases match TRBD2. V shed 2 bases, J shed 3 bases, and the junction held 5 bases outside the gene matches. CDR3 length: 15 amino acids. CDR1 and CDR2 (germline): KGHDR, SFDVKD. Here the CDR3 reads CATSDSKRGNYEQYF. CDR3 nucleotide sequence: TGTGCCACCAGTGATTCAAAGCGGGGGAACTACGAGCAGTACTTC.

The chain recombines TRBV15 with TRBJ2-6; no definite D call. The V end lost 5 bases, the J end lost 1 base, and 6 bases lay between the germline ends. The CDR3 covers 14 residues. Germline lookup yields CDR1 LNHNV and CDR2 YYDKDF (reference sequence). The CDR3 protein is CATSLQSGANVLTF. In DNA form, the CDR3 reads TGTGCCACCAGCCTTCAGTCTGGGGCCAACGTCCTGACTTTC.

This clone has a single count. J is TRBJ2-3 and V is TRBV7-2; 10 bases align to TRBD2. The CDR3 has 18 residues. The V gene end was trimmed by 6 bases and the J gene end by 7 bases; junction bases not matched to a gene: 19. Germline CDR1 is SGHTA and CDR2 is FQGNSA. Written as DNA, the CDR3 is TGTGCCAGCAGTTCGGTAGGGCAAGCGGGGGGGGTCAGATATACGCAGTATTTT. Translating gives CASSSVGQAGGVRYTQYF.

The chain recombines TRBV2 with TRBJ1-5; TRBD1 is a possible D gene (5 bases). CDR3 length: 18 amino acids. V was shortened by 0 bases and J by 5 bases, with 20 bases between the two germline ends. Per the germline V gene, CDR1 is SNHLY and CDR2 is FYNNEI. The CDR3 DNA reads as TGTGCCAGCAGTGAAGCTACCGGGACGGGGAGGGAAGATCAGCCCCAGCATTTT. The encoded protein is CASSEATGTGREDQPQHF.

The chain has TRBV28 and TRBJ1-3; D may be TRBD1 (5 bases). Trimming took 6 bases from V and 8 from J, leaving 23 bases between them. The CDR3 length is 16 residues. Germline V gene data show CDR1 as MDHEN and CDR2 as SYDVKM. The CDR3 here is CASRGPRDPRGDTIYF. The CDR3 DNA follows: TGTGCCAGCAGGGGACCTCGGGATCCGCGGGGAGACACCATATATTTT.

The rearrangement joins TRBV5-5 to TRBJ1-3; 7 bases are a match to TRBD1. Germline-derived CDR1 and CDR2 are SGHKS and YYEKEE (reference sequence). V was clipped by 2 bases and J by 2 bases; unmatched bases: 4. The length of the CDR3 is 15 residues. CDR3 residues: CASSFDRDPGNTIYF. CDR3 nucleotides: TGTGCCAGCAGCTTTGACAGGGACCCTGGAAACACCATATATTTT.

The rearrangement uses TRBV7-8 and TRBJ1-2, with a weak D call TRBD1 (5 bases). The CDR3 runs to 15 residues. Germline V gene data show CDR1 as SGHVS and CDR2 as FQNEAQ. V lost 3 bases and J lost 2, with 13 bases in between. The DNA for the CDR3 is TGTGCCAGCAGCTTGGGGGGTTCGAACAACTATGGCTACACCTTC. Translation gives CASSLGGSNNYGYTF. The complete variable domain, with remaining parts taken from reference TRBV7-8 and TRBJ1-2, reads GAGVSQSPRYKVAKRGQDVALRCDPISGHVSLFWYQQALGQGPEFLTYFQNEAQLDKSGLPSDRFFAERPEGSVSTLKIQRTQQEDSAVYLCASSLGGSNNYGYTFGSGTRLTVV.

The CDR3 DNA is TGCAGTGCTAGTTTAAGGGGACACCTCGCCGGGGAGCTGTTTTTT. It is translated as CSASLRGHLAGELFF. The J gene is TRBJ2-2, the V gene TRBV20-1; perhaps TRBD1 as D (6 bases). V dropped 3 bases and J dropped 6 bases, with 17 bases sitting between them. CDR1 DFQATT and CDR2 SNEGSKA come from the germline V gene (reference sequence). The CDR3 covers 15 residues.

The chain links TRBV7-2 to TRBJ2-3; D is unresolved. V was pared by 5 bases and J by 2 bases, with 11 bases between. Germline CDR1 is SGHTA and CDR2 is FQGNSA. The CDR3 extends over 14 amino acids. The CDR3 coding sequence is TGTGCCAGCAGCCTACGCCCTCTCACAGATACGCAGTATTTT. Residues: CASSLRPLTDTQYF.